This entry lists 17 T cell receptor beta chains sequenced from one sample in a study of T cell repertoires in cytomegalovirus infection. TCRdb passed the reads through MiXCR, listing each CDR3 protein once. This table holds over 150,000 distinct CDR3 sequences, roughly an eighth found once. Sequencing input: PBMCs. These receptors all stem from a human donor in good health (CMV status not recorded). Some clones in this sample may be carry-over from other donors' samples.

This clonotype was found a few times. The chain has TRBV28 and TRBJ2-7; D gene ambiguous. The germline V and J ends were trimmed by 5 bases and 9 bases, with 14 bases remaining between them. The CDR3 is 12 residues long. Germline CDR1 and CDR2: MDHEN and SYDVKM. CDR3 protein: CASSPDRSRQYF. The CDR3 coding sequence is TGTGCCAGCAGTCCCGACCGTTCTCGGCAGTACTTC.

This clonotype was found a few times. This chain links TRBV29-1 with TRBJ2-7, with a tentative D call TRBD1 (5 bases). Trimming cost V 2 bases and J 2 bases, with 13 bases left between them. The CDR3 has 14 amino acids. The germline CDR1 and CDR2 sequences are SQVTM and ANQGSEA. The CDR3 bases are TGCAGCGTTGAAAAGCGAGACAGTCCCTACGAGCAGTACTTC. This gives the protein CSVEKRDSPYEQYF.

This clonotype was seen at least ten times. The CDR3 is CASRRGESTDTQYF. CDR3 nucleotides: TGTGCCAGCAGGAGGGGTGAGAGCACAGATACGCAGTATTTT. The V call is TRBV2, the J call TRBJ2-3; D assignment may be TRBD1 or TRBD2 (5 bases each). The germline V gene encodes CDR1 SNHLY and CDR2 FYNNEI. The V gene lost 6 bases and the J gene lost 0 bases, with 10 bases spanning the gap. CDR3 size: 14 residues.

This clonotype was seen repeatedly, ten times or more. The J gene is TRBJ1-3, the V gene TRBV12-3 or TRBV12-4; D is possibly TRBD1 (6 bases). The V and J ends lost 6 bases and 1 base respectively, with 13 bases between them. The CDR3 is made up of 15 amino acids. CDR3: CASSPRGGSGNTIYF. The CDR3 coding sequence is TGTGCCAGCAGCCCCAGGGGAGGGTCTGGAAACACCATATATTTT.

V usage is TRBV7-9 and J usage is TRBJ2-2; a possible D gene is TRBD2 (6 bases). The V end lost 5 bases, the J end lost 0 bases, and 16 bases lay between the germline ends. Per germline, CDR1 SEHNR and CDR2 FQNEAQ (reference sequence). This CDR3 is built from 17 residues. CDR3 coding DNA: TGTGCCAGCAGCCGTCCCGGGACTGGTACGAACACCGGGGAGCTGTTTTTT. Its protein product is CASSRPGTGTNTGELFF.

This clonotype was seen repeatedly, ten times or more. The V call is TRBV7-2, the J call TRBJ1-1, with TRBD1 as a possible D gene (5 bases). From germline, CDR1 is SGHTA and CDR2 FQGNSA. V was cut by 2 bases and J by 6 bases, with 10 bases left in between. There are 13 residues in the CDR3. The CDR3 region has the DNA TGTGCCAGCAGCTTATTCGGGGGAGCTGAAGCTTTCTTT. Translating it yields CASSLFGGAEAFF.

Only one count was recorded for this clonotype. A single base separates this from a much larger clone, so it may be a read error. This chain links TRBV12-5 with TRBJ1-1; a weak D match, TRBD1 (5 bases). Germline CDR1 is LGHNT and CDR2 is FRNRAP. The length of the CDR3 is 16 residues. CDR3 region: CASGSPPGMGRPEACF. The CDR3 DNA reads TGTGCTAGTGGTTCCCCCCCAGGGATGGGGCGTCCTGAAGCTTGCTTT.

This clonotype was observed a handful of times. This sequence joins TRBV6-5 and TRBJ2-1; D remains ambiguous. Germline lookup yields CDR1 MNHEY and CDR2 SVGAGI. With 0 bases removed from V and 10 bases from J, the gap between germline ends came to 16 bases. The length of the CDR3 is 15 residues. Written as DNA, the CDR3 is TGTGCCAGCAGTTACTCGGTACGTCCAGAGGACGAGCAGTTCTTC. Translation: CASSYSVRPEDEQFF.

A single count supports this clonotype. The gene calls are TRBV20-1 and TRBJ1-6; D unclear. Germline V gene data show CDR1 as DFQATT and CDR2 as SNEGSKA (reference sequence). The CDR3 consists of 15 residues. V shed 5 bases and J shed 7 bases, with 18 bases lying between them. CDR3 region: CSASADGVGNSPLHF. The CDR3 coding sequence is TGCAGTGCTTCAGCCGACGGCGTAGGGAATTCACCCCTCCACTTT.

The table lists this clonotype with a few counts. The chain links TRBV28 to TRBJ1-1; D not certain. V was shortened by 7 bases and J by 0 bases, with 15 bases between the two germline ends. The germline gives CDR1 MDHEN, CDR2 SYDVKM. The CDR3 has 15 residues. CDR3 amino acids: CASKETREVNTEAFF. The DNA for the CDR3 is TGTGCCAGCAAAGAAACACGGGAGGTGAACACTGAAGCTTTCTTT.

At least ten counts were recorded for this clonotype. The chain is built from TRBV7-2 and TRBJ1-2; unclear D gene. The germline gives CDR1 SGHTA, CDR2 FQGNSA. V shed 0 bases and J shed 6 bases, with 14 bases lying between them. The CDR3 totals 15 residues. DNA for the CDR3: TGTGCCAGCAGCTTAGCGCAGGCCCGGACGGATGGCTACACCTTC. Its translation: CASSLAQARTDGYTF.

This clonotype was seen a few times. The rearrangement joins TRBV18 to TRBJ2-7, with TRBD1 identical over 7 bases. The CDR3 is made up of 16 amino acids. Germline V gene data show CDR1 as KGHSH and CDR2 as LQKENI. J gave up 3 bases and V 2 bases, and 10 bases lay outside the gene matches. The CDR3 is CASSPSIGTERYEQYF. For the CDR3, the DNA is TGTGCCAGCTCACCAAGTATTGGGACAGAGCGCTACGAGCAGTACTTC.

At least ten counts were recorded for this clonotype. This chain links TRBV6-5 with TRBJ2-6; D may be TRBD2 (6 bases). This CDR3 region has 16 residues. Germline loops: CDR1 MNHEY, CDR2 SVGAGI. Trimming stripped 3 bases from V and 4 bases from J, with 13 bases between. DNA of the CDR3: TGTGCCAGCAGTTATTGGAGGGCGGACGGGGCCAACGTCCTGACTTTC. This sequence encodes CASSYWRADGANVLTF.

The chain recombines TRBV20-1 with TRBJ1-1; D may be TRBD1 (6 bases). The V gene lost 1 base and the J gene lost 4 bases, with 13 bases spanning the gap. The germline V gene encodes CDR1 DFQATT and CDR2 SNEGSKA (reference sequence). The length of the CDR3 is 14 residues. CDR3 protein: CSARVRGGPTEAFF. The CDR3 nucleotides are TGCAGTGCTAGAGTCCGTGGGGGGCCCACTGAAGCTTTCTTT.

This clonotype was picked up many times. This chain connects TRBV27 to TRBJ2-1, with TRBD1 matching over 8 bases. V was pared by 6 bases and J by 8 bases, with 12 bases of the junction left unmatched. The CDR3 runs to 15 residues. Germline CDR1 MNHEY, CDR2 SMNVEV (reference sequence). CDR3 amino acids: CASRQGQGPGDEQFF. CDR3 in DNA: TGTGCCAGCAGGCAAGGACAGGGCCCTGGCGATGAGCAGTTCTTC.

This clonotype was seen repeatedly, ten times or more. CDR3 region: CASSLSPRVDEQYF. The CDR3 DNA reads TGTGCCAGCAGCTTATCCCCACGGGTCGACGAGCAGTACTTC. The rearrangement joins TRBV7-9 to TRBJ2-7; no clear D gene. The V gene's germline CDR1 is SEHNR and CDR2 FQNEAQ (reference sequence). The CDR3 totals 14 residues. Trimming pared 2 bases from V and 5 bases from J, leaving 13 bases between.

There are many counts of this clonotype. The chain uses TRBV28 and TRBJ2-5, with 8 bases matching TRBD2. This CDR3 contains 16 residues. The junction had 14 bases not matched to a gene; V was cut back by 6 bases and J by 5 bases. Germline assignment: CDR1 MDHEN and CDR2 SYDVKM. CDR3 bases: TGTGCCAGCAGCCTTCGTACGGGAGGGCCGGGGGAGACCCAGTACTTC. As protein: CASSLRTGGPGETQYF.